This T cell receptor beta chain was recorded in a study of blood T cell repertoires in COVID-19. In the study overall: COVID-19 samples collected from the United States, Italy and Spain covered acute and convalescent phases. T cells, B-cell-depleted T cells, or PBMCs provided the cDNA or gDNA that served as material.

The CDR3 runs to 16 residues. J gave up 1 base and V 4 bases, and 6 bases lay outside the gene matches. CDR1 and CDR2 (germline): LGHNA, YSLEER. In the study's own analysis: Amplification with reference gene primers provided the estimates of nucleated cell counts. TCRdb's copy holds only in-frame clones and misses some; the assay was immunoSEQ multiplex PCR. The V and J calls and clone size come from that table; D and trimming were worked out from the DNA. The repertoire includes 120,000 or so clones, 81% of them detected once, and 15% to 20% sits in the top ten. The Seattle patients joined while their infection was active and were tracked longitudinally afterward.

This clonotype was obtained from a man younger than 45 with COVID-19, enrolled during active disease. V is TRBV4-3 and J is TRBJ2-3; TRBD2 aligns across 9 bases. The source material was peripheral blood. This chain's CDR3 is CASSLGLATGTDTQYF. CDR3 sequence (DNA): TGCGCCAGCAGCCTAGGACTAGCGACGGGCACAGATACGCAGTATTTT.